The 21 T cell receptor beta chains given below trace back to one sample, sequenced in a study of T cell changes during pregnancy in multiple sclerosis. Sequencing used immunoSEQ multiplex PCR; TCRdb keeps in-frame clones, though not all of them. Among over 45,000 clones listed, about 92% were seen once. Source: peripheral blood, taken in the third trimester of pregnancy. The source of these receptors is a female donor with multiple sclerosis, enrolled in a pregnancy study.

The chain joins TRBV5-1 to TRBJ1-2; 7 bases match TRBD1. After removal of 3 bases from V and 8 bases from J, the junction contained 16 bases not matched to a gene. CDR1 and CDR2 (germline): SGHRS, YFSETQ. The CDR3 is 16 residues long. CDR3 residues: CASSSLGQNGNEGYTF. The DNA of the CDR3 is TGCGCCAGCAGCTCACTGGGACAGAACGGGAACGAAGGCTACACCTTC.

This clone occurred a few times. This chain uses TRBV28 with TRBJ1-3, with 7 bases that match TRBD1. J gave up 6 bases and V 2 bases, and 10 bases lay outside the gene matches. The CDR3 spans 16 residues. The germline V gene encodes CDR1 MDHEN and CDR2 SYDVKM. The CDR3 is CASSLGVTGAQNTIYF. DNA of the CDR3: TGTGCCAGCAGTTTAGGGGTTACAGGGGCTCAAAACACCATATATTTT.

This clone was picked up a small number of times. V and J are TRBV18 and TRBJ2-6; the D gene is possibly TRBD2 (6 bases). The CDR3 sequence is 17 residues long. Germline V gene lookup returns CDR1 KGHSH and CDR2 LQKENI. Trimming removed 2 bases from V and 3 bases from J, with 14 bases in between. In nucleotides, the CDR3 is TGTGCCAGCTCACCAGGAGGGGTCGGTGTTGGGGCCAACGTCCTGACTTTC. This translates into CASSPGGVGVGANVLTF.

The chain links TRBV11-2 to TRBJ2-2; 11 bases align to TRBD2. V was clipped by 5 bases and J by 5 bases; unmatched bases: 7. This CDR3 spans 16 amino acids. Germline lookup yields CDR1 SGHAT and CDR2 FQNNGV. The CDR3 loop reads CASSETSGSPTGELFF. CDR3 nucleotides: TGTGCCAGCAGCGAAACTAGCGGGAGTCCAACCGGGGAGCTGTTTTTT.

The V call is TRBV4-2, the J call TRBJ2-7; 12 bases agree with TRBD2. The trim removed 4 bases at V and 5 bases at J, leaving 6 bases unmatched. The germline V gene has CDR1 LGHNA and CDR2 YNFKEQ. The CDR3 contains 15 residues. The CDR3 coding sequence is TGTGCCAGCAGCCTACTAGCGGGAGGCGCCAACGAGCAGTACTTC. Amino acids: CASSLLAGGANEQYF.

This clone was seen just once. The V gene is TRBV6-1, the J gene TRBJ2-1; 10 bases map to TRBD2. CDR1 is MNHNS and CDR2 is SASEGT in the germline V gene. The CDR3 loop spans 12 amino acids. The ends lost 7 bases at V and 9 bases at J; junction bases unmatched: 3. CDR3 protein: CASTRTSGEQFF. The CDR3 region has the DNA TGTGCCAGCACCCGGACTAGCGGTGAGCAGTTCTTC.

This clone appeared a few times. The rearrangement joins TRBV27 to TRBJ2-7; D is uncertain. The germline V and J ends were trimmed by 1 base and 4 bases, with 14 bases remaining between them. This CDR3 contains 15 residues. Germline V CDR1 and CDR2: MNHEY, SMNVEV (reference sequence). The CDR3 bases are TGTGCCAGCAGTTTATTCTGGCCCCTTCGATACGAGCAGTACTTC. Amino acid sequence: CASSLFWPLRYEQYF.

The chain links TRBV4-3 to TRBJ1-5; D is unclear. This CDR3 region has 13 residues. Per germline, CDR1 LGHNA and CDR2 YSLEER. The ends were cut back, 0 bases at V and 5 bases at J, with 5 bases in the middle. The CDR3 here is CASSQDSYQPQHF. The CDR3 DNA follows: TGCGCCAGCAGCCAAGATTCTTATCAGCCCCAGCATTTT.

The V gene is TRBV6-5, the J gene TRBJ1-5; D not resolved. CDR1 is MNHEY and CDR2 is SVGAGI in the germline V gene. There are 14 residues in the CDR3. Between the trimmed V and J ends, which lost 6 bases and 0 bases, there was a span of 9 bases. CDR3 sequence reads: CASRTLNSNQPQHF. The CDR3 coding sequence is TGTGCCAGCAGGACTCTGAATAGCAATCAGCCCCAGCATTTT.

V usage is TRBV18 and J usage is TRBJ2-2; D ambiguous. The germline V and J ends were trimmed by 1 base and 2 bases, with 8 bases remaining between them. Germline V gene lookup returns CDR1 KGHSH and CDR2 LQKENI. The CDR3 loop spans 15 amino acids. The CDR3 coding sequence is TGTGCCAGCTCACCACTACTTTCAAACACCGGGGAGCTGTTTTTT. Translating it yields CASSPLLSNTGELFF.

The genes are TRBV7-9 and TRBJ2-3, with a possible D match to TRBD2 (7 bases). This CDR3 has 15 residues. Trimming took 5 bases from V and 2 from J, leaving 14 bases between them. CDR1 and CDR2 from the germline V gene are SEHNR and FQNEAQ (reference sequence). The CDR3 coding sequence is TGTGCCAGCAGCCGAGGGGGGGATTTCACAGATACGCAGTATTTT. Protein: CASSRGGDFTDTQYF.

The V gene is TRBV5-4, the J gene TRBJ2-7; D may be TRBD2 (5 bases). CDR3 length: 13 residues. Between the trimmed V and J ends, which lost 3 bases and 6 bases, there was a span of 13 bases. The V gene's germline CDR1 is SGHNT and CDR2 YYREEE (reference sequence). The DNA for the CDR3 is TGTGCCAGCAGCTCCCTTGAAGGGAGCGAGCAGTACTTC. Residues: CASSSLEGSEQYF.

This clone was observed once. The chain has TRBV27 and TRBJ2-5; possible D gene TRBD2, 5 bases. The J call is doubtful: the DNA matches TRBJ2-7 better. The CDR3 has 13 amino acids. CDR1 MNHEY and CDR2 SMNVEV come from the germline V gene (reference sequence). The DNA for the CDR3 is TGTGCCAGCAGTCGGACTTCCTCCTACGAGCAGTACTTC. Protein product: CASSRTSSYEQYF.

The rearrangement links TRBV19 to TRBJ2-1, with 8 bases lining up with TRBD2. The CDR3 runs 14 residues. V gave up 7 bases and J gave up 9 bases; unmatched junction bases: 11. From germline, CDR1 is LNHDA and CDR2 SQIVND (reference sequence). CDR3 in amino acids: CASTLRIRGGEQFF. The CDR3 region has the DNA TGTGCCAGTACCTTACGGATTCGGGGGGGTGAGCAGTTCTTC.

The CDR3 DNA reads as TGTGCCAGCAGCTTCCTAGCTGAGCAGTTCTTC. Translated, it gives CASSFLAEQFF. The rearrangement links TRBV7-2 to TRBJ2-1, with D perhaps TRBD2 (5 bases). Germline V gene sequence: CDR1 SGHTA, CDR2 FQGNSA. The V end was cut by 3 bases, the J end by 9 bases, with 6 bases between. The CDR3 is 11 residues long.

The V call is TRBV27, the J call TRBJ2-3; TRBD2 matches at 7 bases. V lost 2 bases and J lost 3; bases outside the gene matches: 5. The CDR3 totals 15 residues. CDR1 and CDR2 (germline): MNHEY, SMNVEV (reference sequence). CDR3 sequence: CASSLRGLLTDTQYF. CDR3 coding DNA: TGTGCCAGCAGTTTAAGGGGACTACTAACAGATACGCAGTATTTT.

The rearrangement joins TRBV4-1 to TRBJ2-1, with TRBD2 as a possible D gene (6 bases). The CDR3 length is 14 residues. Germline V lookup: CDR1 MGHRA, CDR2 YSYEKL. Trimming pared 1 base from V and 5 bases from J, leaving 9 bases between. The CDR3 DNA reads as TGCGCCAGCAGCCAAGTTTGGGAGGACAATGAGCAGTTCTTC. This translates into CASSQVWEDNEQFF.

The rearrangement uses TRBV18 and TRBJ2-5, with D perhaps TRBD1 (6 bases). V shed 5 bases and J shed 5 bases, with 12 bases lying between them. The CDR3 contains 13 residues. Germline CDR1 KGHSH, CDR2 LQKENI. The CDR3 region is CASSVNRDETQYF. The CDR3 DNA reads as TGTGCCAGCTCAGTCAACAGGGACGAGACCCAGTACTTC.

The V call is TRBV7-9, the J call TRBJ2-3; 7 bases are shared with TRBD2. Trimming at V came to 1 base and at J to 2 bases, leaving 3 bases not matched to a gene. The CDR3 is 15 residues long. The germline V gene encodes CDR1 SEHNR and CDR2 FQNEAQ (reference sequence). The CDR3: CASSLVLAVTDTQYF. DNA of the CDR3: TGTGCCAGCAGCTTAGTCCTAGCGGTCACAGATACGCAGTATTTT.

This chain uses TRBV6-6 with TRBJ2-5; 8 nucleotides agree with TRBD2. The germline gives CDR1 MNHNY, CDR2 SVGAGI (reference sequence). The V segment lost 6 bases and the J segment 1 base; nucleotides outside the gene matches: 4. The CDR3 is 14 residues long. This CDR3 reads CASRIAGPQETQYF. The CDR3 DNA reads as TGTGCCAGCAGAATAGCGGGGCCCCAAGAGACCCAGTACTTC.

This chain connects TRBV4-2 to TRBJ2-2, with D perhaps matching TRBD2 (6 bases). The ends were cut back, 5 bases at V and 1 base at J, with 14 bases in the middle. Germline CDR1 LGHNA, CDR2 YNFKEQ. CDR3 length: 16 amino acids. In DNA, the CDR3 is TGTGCCAGCAGCGGTCTTTTGCGGGGGAACACCGGGGAGCTGTTTTTT. This codes for CASSGLLRGNTGELFF.